This TCR beta chain emerged from a study of vaccination effects on CD4 cells after COVID-19. Study conclusions and caveats: Both infection-induced and vaccine-induced clones contracted markedly at late post-vaccination timepoints. A shortage of convalescent patients and an absence of early post-infection timepoints characterized the study.

ViraFEST expansion of antigen-specific CD4+ T cells with viral peptide pools preceded sequencing. When ten to eleven days of culture had elapsed, CD4+ T cells were isolated. Subjects were given two BNT162b2 or mRNA-1273 vaccine doses. Culturing of 2 million to 2.5 million PBMC per well took place with around 10 IU/ml IL-2 and around 10 ug/ml peptides. Clones were sequenced by immunoSEQ multiplex PCR, and TCRdb holds only the in-frame ones, with some missing. The sample shows 80,000 to 95,000 clones, under 80% of them seen only once. The CDR3 is 14 residues long. V was pared by 2 bases and J by 1 base, with 8 bases between. The germline CDR1 and CDR2 sequences are SGHTA and FQGNSA. A word on this clone: What it recognizes is unknown.

This TCR was sampled from a human donor who received a COVID-19 vaccine. V usage is TRBV7-2 and J usage is TRBJ1-1; D gene ambiguous. The sample in question was CD4+ T cells from PBMCs cultured with HCoV-OC43 spike peptides, obtained after COVID-19 vaccination. Described subset: HCoV-OC43 spike overlapping peptide pool stimulation. The CDR3 loop is CASSLYRTNTEAFF. CDR3 sequence (DNA): TGTGCCAGCAGCTTATATCGGACGAACACTGAAGCTTTCTTT.